The 29 T cell receptor beta chains below all came from one sample that was sequenced in a study of cytomegalovirus exposure and HLA in healthy donors. Both 60 Vbeta primers and 13 Jbeta primers went into the PCR. The repertoire was sequenced with immunoSEQ multiplex PCR; TCRdb's copy has only in-frame clones and lacks some. The data hold 95,000 to 120,000 clones, with roughly four fifths observed a single time. The specimen was PBMCs. The receptors derive from a woman aged 18-29 years in good health and CMV-seronegative.

This clone has more than one count but fewer than ten. Here the CDR3 reads CSPSSGNEQYV. The CDR3 nucleotides are TGCAGTCCAAGCTCGGGGAACGAGCAGTACGTC. This rearrangement joins TRBV20-1 to TRBJ2-7; D might be TRBD2 (5 bases). This CDR3 comprises 11 residues. Trimming removed 8 bases at V and 5 bases at J, with 13 bases between. Germline V gene sequence: CDR1 DFQATT, CDR2 SNEGSKA (reference sequence).

This chain links TRBV29-1 with TRBJ2-5; 7 positions agree with TRBD2. V gave up 4 bases and J gave up 2 bases; unmatched junction bases: 1. CDR3 length: 12 amino acids. Germline V gene lookup returns CDR1 SQVTM and CDR2 ANQGSEA. The CDR3 is CSVGGGQETQYF. DNA for the CDR3: TGCAGCGTTGGGGGGGGACAAGAGACCCAGTACTTC.

The chain carries TRBV27 and TRBJ1-5, with 8 bases that match TRBD1. Trimming removed 5 bases from V and 7 bases from J; junction bases left unmatched: 10. Looked up from germline, CDR1 is MNHEY and CDR2 is SMNVEV (reference sequence). CDR3 length equals 15 residues. The DNA of the CDR3 is TGTGCCAGCAGTGACGGACAGGGCCCCCGACAGCCCCAGCATTTT. Amino acids: CASSDGQGPRQPQHF.

The chain recombines TRBV6-6 with TRBJ2-1; tentative D call: TRBD2 (6 bases). Germline values: CDR1 MNHNY, CDR2 SVGAGI (reference sequence). The CDR3 sequence is 13 residues long. The V end lost 6 bases, the J end lost 0 bases, and 6 bases lay between the germline ends. The CDR3 nucleotides read TGTGCCAGCAGCGGGAGCTCCTACAATGAGCAGTTCTTC. Protein: CASSGSSYNEQFF.

The rearrangement uses TRBV7-6 and TRBJ1-5; D gene unclear. The CDR3 is made up of 14 amino acids. Germline CDR1 is SGHVS and CDR2 is FNYEAQ. With 5 bases removed from V and 1 base from J, the gap between germline ends came to 9 bases. CDR3 in amino acids: CASSPFGSNQPQHF. DNA for the CDR3: TGTGCCAGCAGCCCCTTCGGGAGCAATCAGCCCCAGCATTTT.

The chain couples TRBV4-1 to TRBJ2-1, with D maybe TRBD2 (6 bases). CDR1 is MGHRA and CDR2 is YSYEKL in the germline V gene. V was shortened by 3 bases and J by 9 bases, with 18 bases between the two germline ends. This CDR3 is built from 15 residues. CDR3 protein: CASSHPAEGSSEQFF. In nucleotides, the CDR3 is TGCGCCAGCAGCCACCCCGCGGAGGGCTCTAGTGAGCAGTTCTTC.

The chain carries TRBV28 and TRBJ1-2; D is unclear. Trimming left V 5 bases short and J 1 base short, with 8 bases between. Germline CDR1 reads MDHEN; CDR2 reads SYDVKM. The CDR3 is 13 residues long. Here the CDR3 DNA reads TGTGCCAGCAGTCCGACATTTAACTATGGCTACACCTTC. This gives the protein CASSPTFNYGYTF.

The CDR3 region has the DNA TGTGCCACCAGCACACAGGGGGCTTATACGCAGTATTTT. It specifies CATSTQGAYTQYF. The chain has TRBV15 and TRBJ2-3, with TRBD1 matching 9 bases. Per germline, CDR1 LNHNV and CDR2 YYDKDF (reference sequence). The V and J ends lost 4 bases and 7 bases, in that order; junction bases with no gene match: 3. This CDR3 has 13 residues. The complete variable domain, with remaining parts taken from reference TRBV15 and TRBJ2-3, reads DAMVIQNPRYQVTQFGKPVTLSCSQTLNHNVMYWYQQKSSQAPKLLFHYYDKDFNNEADTPDNFQSRRPNTSFCFLDIRSPGLGDTAMYLCATSTQGAYTQYFGPGTRLTVL.

V is TRBV29-1 and J is TRBJ1-1; possibly TRBD1 for D (6 bases). The germline CDR1 and CDR2 sequences are SQVTM and ANQGSEA. This CDR3 has 11 residues. With 4 bases removed from V and 10 bases from J, the gap between germline ends came to 13 bases. The CDR3 loop is CSVGGGRAAFF. The CDR3 DNA reads TGCAGCGTTGGGGGGGGCAGGGCAGCTTTCTTT.

The CDR3 coding sequence is TGTGCCAGCAGCTTAGCGGGGGGGGGCGGAGATACGCAGTATTTT. Amino acids: CASSLAGGGGDTQYF. V is TRBV7-9 and J is TRBJ2-3; D perhaps matches TRBD2 (7 bases). The CDR3 loop spans 15 amino acids. Per germline, CDR1 SEHNR and CDR2 FQNEAQ (reference sequence). Trimming left V 0 bases short and J 5 bases short, with 12 bases between.

There are a few counts of this clone. The rearrangement joins TRBV18 to TRBJ1-2, with a weak D call TRBD1 (5 bases). Trimming shortened V by 1 base and J by 0 bases, and 12 bases separated the two germline ends. The CDR3 length is 16 residues. Germline V gene lookup returns CDR1 KGHSH and CDR2 LQKENI. The CDR3 spells CASSPQTVITNYGYTF. Here the CDR3 DNA reads TGTGCCAGCTCACCACAGACAGTTATTACTAACTATGGCTACACCTTC.

CDR3 DNA: TGTGCCAGCAGCCCCAGGCTCGGAGGCTACACCTTC. It encodes CASSPRLGGYTF. This sequence joins TRBV9 and TRBJ1-2; no clear D. The V gene lost 4 bases and the J gene lost 8 bases, with 12 bases spanning the gap. The CDR3 is made up of 12 amino acids. The germline V gene has CDR1 SGDLS and CDR2 YYNGEE.

Here the CDR3 reads CASSSNRAGELFF. In DNA form, the CDR3 reads TGTGCCAGCAGCTCGAACAGGGCTGGGGAGCTGTTTTTT. The chain has TRBV5-8 and TRBJ2-2, with a possible D match to TRBD1 (6 bases). This CDR3 comprises 13 residues. The germline CDR1 and CDR2 sequences are SGHTS and YDEGEE. The V end lost 3 bases, the J end lost 8 bases, and 11 bases lay between the germline ends.

This clone was seen once. The chain employs TRBV5-6 and TRBJ1-2; D is possibly TRBD1 (5 bases). Looked up from germline, CDR1 is SGHDT and CDR2 is YYEEEE. CDR3 length equals 14 residues. Trimming stripped 2 bases from V and 7 bases from J, with 15 bases between. The CDR3 sequence is CASSFDPGMSGYTF. The DNA for the CDR3 is TGTGCCAGCAGCTTTGATCCAGGGATGAGTGGCTACACCTTC.

This sequence joins TRBV27 and TRBJ2-3, with unresolved D. CDR1 MNHEY and CDR2 SMNVEV come from the germline V gene (reference sequence). The CDR3 length is 13 residues. V lost 4 bases to trimming and J lost 2 bases, with 7 bases between them. In DNA form, the CDR3 reads TGTGCCAGCAGTTGGCGGCTCACAGATACGCAGTATTTT. Amino acids: CASSWRLTDTQYF.

The V call is TRBV4-1, the J call TRBJ2-5, with 10 bases lining up with TRBD1. The CDR3 extends over 15 amino acids. In germline, CDR1 is MGHRA, CDR2 YSYEKL. The V gene end was trimmed by 1 base and the J gene end by 4 bases; junction bases not matched to a gene: 3. The CDR3 loop reads CASSQGQGARETQYF. In DNA form, the CDR3 reads TGCGCCAGCAGCCAAGGACAGGGGGCGAGAGAGACCCAGTACTTC.

V and J are TRBV9 and TRBJ2-1; 7 bases line up with TRBD2. Germline CDR1 SGDLS, CDR2 YYNGEE. The trim removed 0 bases at V and 6 bases at J, leaving 12 bases unmatched. The CDR3 is made up of 17 amino acids. The CDR3 bases are TGTGCCAGCAGCGTAGGGACCTCGACGGGGGGAAGCAATGAGCAGTTCTTC. It is translated as CASSVGTSTGGSNEQFF. The full variable domain, rest sourced from reference TRBV9 and TRBJ2-1, is DSGVTQTPKHLITATGQRVTLRCSPRSGDLSVYWYQQSLDQGLQFLIQYYNGEERAKGNILERFSAQQFPDLHSELNLSSLELGDSALYFCASSVGTSTGGSNEQFFGPGTRLTVL.

J is TRBJ1-2 and V is TRBV20-1; 7 bases line up with TRBD1. V was pared by 2 bases and J by 8 bases, with 2 bases of the junction left unmatched. Germline CDR1 is DFQATT and CDR2 is SNEGSKA (reference sequence). The CDR3 has 11 amino acids. The DNA of the CDR3 is TGCAGTGCTAGATCAGGGGGGGGCTACACCTTC. Residues: CSARSGGGYTF.

V usage is TRBV5-6 and J usage is TRBJ1-2; the D is unclear. Germline values: CDR1 SGHDT, CDR2 YYEEEE. CDR3 length: 16 amino acids. Trimming removed 2 bases at V and 4 bases at J, with 18 bases between. CDR3 DNA sequence: TGTGCCAGCAGCTTTGGGTTAGCCTCCGCGGGCTATGGCTACACCTTC. Protein product: CASSFGLASAGYGYTF.

The chain has TRBV7-2 and TRBJ1-1; 7 nucleotides line up with TRBD1. Trimming took 5 bases from V and 1 from J; bases not matched to a gene: 7. This CDR3 spans 15 amino acids. Germline CDR1 and CDR2: SGHTA and FQGNSA. DNA for the CDR3: TGTGCCAGCAGCCTTCTCGGGACAGCGAACACTGAAGCTTTCTTT. It is translated as CASSLLGTANTEAFF.

This rearrangement joins TRBV6-5 to TRBJ1-3, with D unclear. V lost 6 bases to trimming and J lost 3 bases, with 6 bases between them. This CDR3 region has 12 residues. Germline loops: CDR1 MNHEY, CDR2 SVGAGI. DNA for the CDR3: TGTGCCAGCAGCCCGGGTGGAAACACCATATATTTT. It codes for CASSPGGNTIYF.

The chain couples TRBV9 to TRBJ1-2, with D possibly being TRBD1 (6 bases). The CDR3 consists of 16 residues. Germline V lookup: CDR1 SGDLS, CDR2 YYNGEE. V was pared by 0 bases and J by 9 bases, with 21 bases between. CDR3 region: CASSVEGGRGTNRYTF. The DNA for the CDR3 is TGTGCCAGCAGCGTAGAGGGGGGGAGAGGGACAAACCGCTACACCTTC.

This clone was seen just once. This chain connects TRBV7-2 to TRBJ2-1; TRBD2 aligns across 10 bases. Trimming took 1 base from V and 8 from J; bases not matched to a gene: 5. Germline V gene data show CDR1 as SGHTA and CDR2 as FQGNSA. The CDR3 length is 15 residues. This chain's CDR3 is CASSLGSGRWYEQFF. The CDR3 region has the DNA TGTGCCAGCAGCTTAGGTAGCGGGAGGTGGTATGAGCAGTTCTTC.

The genes are TRBV5-6 and TRBJ2-2; D call uncertain. The CDR3 loop spans 15 amino acids. V was pared by 3 bases and J by 1 base, with 10 bases between. Germline V gives CDR1 SGHDT, CDR2 YYEEEE. CDR3 in amino acids: CASSSIPGNTGELFF. CDR3 nucleotides: TGTGCCAGCAGCTCAATTCCGGGGAACACCGGGGAGCTGTTTTTT.

The gene calls are TRBV12-5 and TRBJ2-1; D is ambiguous. Per germline, CDR1 LGHNT and CDR2 FRNRAP. With 4 bases removed from V and 6 bases from J, the gap between germline ends came to 10 bases. CDR3 length: 13 amino acids. CDR3 sequence reads: CASGYPTINEQFF. DNA of the CDR3: TGTGCTAGTGGTTACCCGACAATCAATGAGCAGTTCTTC.

The V gene is TRBV10-3, the J gene TRBJ2-7; TRBD1 matches 10 bases. The CDR3 has 14 residues. Germline V gives CDR1 ENHRY, CDR2 SYGVKD. The J segment lost 3 bases and the V segment lost 4 bases, leaving 3 bases of the junction unmatched. The CDR3 DNA follows: TGTGCCATCAGTGGGGACAGGGGAGTCTACGAGCAGTACTTC. It encodes CAISGDRGVYEQYF.

V is TRBV30 and J is TRBJ1-1; 8 nucleotides agree with TRBD1. CDR1 is GTSNPN, CDR2 SVGIG, per germline (reference sequence). The CDR3 contains 13 residues. Losses at the gene ends were 4 bases for V and 11 bases for J; bases not matched to a gene: 12. CDR3 region: CAWTLSGGAGAFF. CDR3 nucleotide sequence: TGTGCCTGGACCCTCTCAGGGGGCGCGGGGGCTTTCTTT.

This chain joins TRBV27 and TRBJ2-1; 7 nucleotides line up with TRBD2. Looked up from germline, CDR1 is MNHEY and CDR2 is SMNVEV (reference sequence). CDR3 length: 13 amino acids. Trimming took 4 bases from V and 8 from J; bases not matched to a gene: 5. The CDR3 nucleotides read TGTGCCAGCAGTTCAGGACTAGTCGATGAGCAGTTCTTC. It yields the protein CASSSGLVDEQFF.

The CDR3 nucleotides read TGTGCCAGCAGTGACTCGTCCGGGACAGGGGGCAATGAGCAGTTCTTC. Residues: CASSDSSGTGGNEQFF. The V gene is TRBV6-4, the J gene TRBJ2-1, with TRBD1 identical over 11 bases. CDR3 length equals 16 residues. V lost 0 bases and J lost 6; bases outside the gene matches: 4. Germline V gives CDR1 MRHNA, CDR2 SNTAGT.